A selection of T cell receptor beta chains follows, all from one sample in a study of shared clonotypes between healthy human individuals. The protocol was immunoSEQ multiplex PCR, while the TCRdb copy is restricted to in-frame clones and leaves out a portion. The sample lists approximately 340,000 clones; around 67% were seen once. Sequencing was performed on memory CD4+ T cells sorted from blood. The receptors were gathered from a man under 40 in good health. The CDR3 runs from the conserved cysteine through the conserved F or W. Each record gives: V gene, clone size, D gene, J gene, CDR3 protein, CDR3 DNA. A D gene is named only where the DNA matches it firmly. Not every row has a clone size; where given, it reads once, few, many or a size class.

>TRBV5-1|-|-|TRBJ1-1
CASSLMNTEAFF
TGCGCCAGCAGCTTGATGAACACTGAAGCTTTCTTT
>TRBV5-4|few|TRBD2|TRBJ2-1
CASSPGTSGSDEQFF
TGTGCCAGCAGCCCCGGGACTAGCGGGAGCGATGAGCAGTTCTTC
>TRBV27|-|TRBD1|TRBJ1-2
CASSAGTDLYGYTF
TGTGCCAGCAGTGCCGGGACAGACCTCTATGGCTACACCTTC
>TRBV30|-|-|TRBJ2-4
CAWTGIAKNIQYF
TGTGCCTGGACGGGGATAGCCAAAAACATTCAGTACTTC
>TRBV7-4|-|TRBD2|TRBJ2-1
CASSLYGLVGYNEQFF
TGTGCCAGCAGCTTGTACGGACTAGTGGGCTACAATGAGCAGTTCTTC
>TRBV28|-|-|TRBJ2-3
CASSQTTQRINTDTQYF
TGTGCCAGCAGCCAAACAACGCAGCGGATTAACACAGATACGCAGTATTTT
>TRBV6-6|-|TRBD1|TRBJ2-7
CASSSWDSPYEQYF
TGTGCCAGCAGTTCCTGGGACAGCCCCTACGAGCAGTACTTC
>TRBV2|-|-|TRBJ1-2
CASRLARSANYGYTF
TGTGCCAGCAGGCTAGCTAGGTCAGCTAACTATGGCTACACCTTC
>TRBV6-1|few|-|TRBJ2-3
CASSVLGTDTQYF
TGTGCCAGCTCAGTCTTGGGCACAGATACGCAGTATTTT
>TRBV28|-|TRBD1|TRBJ1-1
CASSARGQGSPEAFF
TGTGCCAGCAGCGCCAGGGGACAGGGTTCCCCTGAAGCTTTCTTT
>TRBV29-1|-|-|TRBJ1-2
CSVEENNYGYTF
TGCAGCGTTGAAGAGAATAACTATGGCTACACCTTC
>TRBV6-5|-|-|TRBJ1-4
CATGQGSFNEKLFF
TGTGCCACCGGACAAGGCAGCTTTAATGAAAAACTGTTTTTT
>TRBV7-3|-|-|TRBJ2-7
CASEGSWEQYF
TGTGCCAGCGAAGGAAGTTGGGAGCAGTACTTC
>TRBV9|-|TRBD1|TRBJ2-1
CASSVGGQNYNEQFF
TGTGCCAGCAGCGTAGGGGGACAGAACTACAATGAGCAGTTCTTC
>TRBV21-1|-|-|TRBJ2-7
CASSPRRGSKTYEQYF
TGTGCCAGCAGCCCCCGGAGGGGCTCTAAGACCTACGAGCAGTACTTC
>TRBV10-1|-|-|TRBJ2-7
CASSEPGYEQYF
TGCGCCAGCAGTGAGCCAGGATACGAGCAGTACTTC
>TRBV5-1|-|TRBD2|TRBJ2-2
CASSFLAGNTGELFF
TGCGCCAGCAGCTTTCTAGCGGGGAACACCGGGGAGCTGTTTTTT
>TRBV2|-|-|TRBJ2-2
CASRTGMGELFF
TGTGCCAGCAGGACTGGTATGGGGGAGCTGTTTTTT
>TRBV5-4|-|-|TRBJ2-3
CASGRTRGSTDTQYF
TGTGCCAGCGGCCGCACGAGGGGCAGCACAGATACGCAGTATTTT
>TRBV5-1|-|TRBD2|TRBJ2-7
CASRPTSGATYEQYF
TGCGCCAGCAGGCCGACTAGCGGAGCGACCTACGAGCAGTACTTC
>TRBV6-1|few|-|TRBJ2-7
CASSERRDSSGVQYF
TGTGCCAGCAGTGAAAGAAGGGATTCGTCTGGGGTGCAGTACTTC
>TRBV6-6|-|-|TRBJ2-1
CASSYWSLSSYNEQFF
TGTGCCAGCAGTTACTGGTCTCTAAGCTCCTACAATGAGCAGTTCTTC
>TRBV5-4|-|-|TRBJ2-7
CASAEGGGTTREQYF
TGTGCCAGCGCCGAAGGAGGAGGTACGACTAGAGAGCAGTACTTC
>TRBV7-6|-|TRBD2|TRBJ2-7
CASSLGSGTPSYEQYF
TGTGCCAGCAGCTTAGGTAGCGGGACCCCGTCCTACGAGCAGTACTTC
>TRBV14|few|-|TRBJ2-5
CASSRAGGRQYF
TGTGCCAGCAGCCGCGCCGGGGGTCGTCAGTACTTC
>TRBV6-5|-|-|TRBJ2-1
CASRQSAYSYNEQFF
TGTGCCAGCAGGCAATCGGCTTACTCCTACAATGAGCAGTTCTTC
>TRBV5-1|-|-|TRBJ2-1
CASSLDSANYNEQFF
TGCGCCAGCAGCCTGGACTCAGCGAATTACAATGAGCAGTTCTTC